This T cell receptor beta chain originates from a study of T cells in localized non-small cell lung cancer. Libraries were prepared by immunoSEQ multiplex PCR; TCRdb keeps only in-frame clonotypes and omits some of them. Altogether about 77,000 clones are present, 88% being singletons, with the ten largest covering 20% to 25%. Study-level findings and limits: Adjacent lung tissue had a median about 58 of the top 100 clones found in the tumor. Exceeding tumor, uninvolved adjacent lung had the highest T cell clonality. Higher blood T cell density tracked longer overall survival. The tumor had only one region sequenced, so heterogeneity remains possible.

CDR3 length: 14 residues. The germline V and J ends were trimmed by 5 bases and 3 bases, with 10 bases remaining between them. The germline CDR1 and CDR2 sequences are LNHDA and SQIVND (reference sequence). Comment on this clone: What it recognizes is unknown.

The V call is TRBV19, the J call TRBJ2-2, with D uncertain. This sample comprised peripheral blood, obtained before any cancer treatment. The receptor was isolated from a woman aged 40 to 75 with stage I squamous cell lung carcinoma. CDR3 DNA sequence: TGTGCCAGTAGTTGGCTTAGTTACACCGGGGAGCTGTTTTTT. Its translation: CASSWLSYTGELFF.